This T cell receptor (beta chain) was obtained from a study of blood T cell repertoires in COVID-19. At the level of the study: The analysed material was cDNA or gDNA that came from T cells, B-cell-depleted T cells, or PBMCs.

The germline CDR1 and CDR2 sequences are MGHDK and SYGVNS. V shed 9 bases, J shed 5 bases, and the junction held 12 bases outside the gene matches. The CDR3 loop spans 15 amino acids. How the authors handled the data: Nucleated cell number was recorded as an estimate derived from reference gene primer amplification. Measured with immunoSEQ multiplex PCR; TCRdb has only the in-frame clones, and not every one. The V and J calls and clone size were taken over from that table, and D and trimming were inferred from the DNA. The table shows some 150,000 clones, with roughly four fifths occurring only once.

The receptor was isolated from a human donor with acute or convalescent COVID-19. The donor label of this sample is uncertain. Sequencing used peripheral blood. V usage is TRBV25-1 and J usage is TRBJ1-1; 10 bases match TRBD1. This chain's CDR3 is CASRGVGQGRTEAFF. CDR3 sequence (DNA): TGTGCCAGTCGGGGCGTGGGACAGGGGAGAACTGAAGCTTTCTTT.